These 19 T cell receptor beta chains were all obtained from the same sample, sequenced in a study of blood T cell repertoires in COVID-19. The data were produced by immunoSEQ multiplex PCR, yet TCRdb's version contains in-frame clones alone and is incomplete. The profile shows about 170,000 clones, about 82% of them singletons. The sequencing input was peripheral blood. The origin of the receptors is a woman older than 75 with COVID-19, enrolled during active disease.

This clone was observed once. The rearrangement joins TRBV10-1 to TRBJ2-3; TRBD2 is a possible D gene (6 bases). The germline V gene has CDR1 WNHNN and CDR2 SYGVQD (reference sequence). Deletions cut 1 base from V and 6 bases from J, with 17 bases between. This CDR3 is 16 amino acids long. CDR3 sequence reads: CASSEWRGSSGDTQYF. As DNA, the CDR3 is TGCGCCAGCAGTGAGTGGCGGGGAAGCTCAGGGGATACGCAGTATTTT.

CDR3 coding DNA: TGTGCCACCAGCAGAGACTCTTTAGGGGGCACTGAAGCTTTCTTT. Encoded protein: CATSRDSLGGTEAFF. The rearrangement joins TRBV15 to TRBJ1-1; D may be TRBD1 (6 bases). The CDR3 length is 15 residues. The germline CDR1 and CDR2 sequences are LNHNV and YYDKDF (reference sequence). V was clipped by 0 bases and J by 4 bases, with 12 bases between them.

The chain recombines TRBV6-1 with TRBJ1-1, with D maybe TRBD1 (6 bases). The germline V gene has CDR1 MNHNS and CDR2 SASEGT. The CDR3 runs 17 residues. With 1 base removed from V and 0 bases from J, the gap between germline ends came to 15 bases. The DNA for the CDR3 is TGTGCCAGCAGTGAAGGAGCAGGGGTCTCCATGAACACTGAAGCTTTCTTT. Encoded protein: CASSEGAGVSMNTEAFF.

J is TRBJ2-1 and V is TRBV6-5; D may be TRBD2 (7 bases). The V end lost 0 bases, the J end lost 5 bases, and 11 bases lay between the germline ends. The germline gives CDR1 MNHEY, CDR2 SVGAGI. This CDR3 has 15 residues. The CDR3 DNA reads TGTGCCAGCAGTTACTCGAGGGGGGGACACAATGAGCAGTTCTTC. As protein: CASSYSRGGHNEQFF.

The chain uses TRBV24-1 and TRBJ2-5, with D tentatively TRBD1 (6 bases). The CDR3 sequence is 14 residues long. The V gene lost 3 bases and the J gene lost 5 bases, with 12 bases spanning the gap. In germline, CDR1 is KGHDR, CDR2 SFDVKD. CDR3 DNA: TGTGCCACCAGTGATACAGGGTACGGGGAGACCCAGTACTTC. This codes for CATSDTGYGETQYF.

V and J are TRBV19 and TRBJ2-3; D remains unclear. V was cut by 4 bases and J by 4 bases, with 9 bases left in between. Germline V gene data show CDR1 as LNHDA and CDR2 as SQIVND (reference sequence). This CDR3 contains 13 residues. CDR3 in amino acids: CASSTTGSDTQYF. CDR3 in DNA: TGTGCCAGTAGTACGACTGGCTCAGATACGCAGTATTTT.

This clone was seen just once. J is TRBJ2-5 and V is TRBV24-1, with TRBD2 matching over 15 bases. The CDR3 sequence is 17 residues long. Trimming cost V 1 base and J 5 bases; bases outside gene matches: 4. The V gene's germline CDR1 is KGHDR and CDR2 SFDVKD. The CDR3 is CATSDFRTSGRGETQYF. CDR3 in DNA: TGTGCCACCAGTGATTTCCGGACTAGCGGGAGGGGGGAGACCCAGTACTTC.

The rearrangement joins TRBV24-1 to TRBJ2-1; D not resolved. The germline V gene has CDR1 KGHDR and CDR2 SFDVKD. V was pared by 1 base and J by 15 bases, with 9 bases between. There are 11 residues in the CDR3. The CDR3 is CATSDFFGLFF. CDR3 nucleotide sequence: TGTGCCACCAGTGATTTCTTCGGTCTGTTCTTC.

The chain employs TRBV29-1 and TRBJ1-3, with 9 bases matching TRBD1. CDR3 length equals 15 residues. CDR1 is SQVTM, CDR2 ANQGSEA, per germline. This CDR3 is CTLRKTGGNGNTIYF. The CDR3 nucleotides are TGCACCCTACGAAAAACAGGGGGCAATGGAAACACCATATATTTT.

The V call is TRBV24-1, the J call TRBJ2-1; weak D call: TRBD2 (7 bases). There are 14 residues in the CDR3. V lost 9 bases and J lost 5, with 16 bases in between. Germline CDR1 KGHDR, CDR2 SFDVKD. In DNA form, the CDR3 reads TGTGCCACCGCCGGCGGGGGCCTTAACAATGAGCAGTTCTTC. Translating it yields CATAGGGLNNEQFF.

The chain employs TRBV28 and TRBJ2-1, with D perhaps matching TRBD2 (5 bases). The CDR3 spans 16 residues. Germline CDR1 is MDHEN and CDR2 is SYDVKM. Trimming took 5 bases from V and 4 from J, leaving 18 bases between them. The CDR3 spells CASSPSGSLMYNEQFF. The CDR3 nucleotides are TGTGCCAGCAGTCCTTCGGGGAGTTTAATGTACAATGAGCAGTTCTTC.

The chain joins TRBV18 to TRBJ1-2, with TRBD1 identical over 7 bases. CDR1 is KGHSH and CDR2 is LQKENI in the germline V gene. V lost 1 base to trimming and J lost 4 bases; unmatched junction nucleotides: 6. The CDR3 has 15 residues. For the CDR3, the DNA is TGTGCCAGCTCACCACGACAGGGCCCTCCCTATGGCTACACCTTC. Its protein is CASSPRQGPPYGYTF.

This clone was counted once. V usage is TRBV7-2 and J usage is TRBJ2-3; 7 positions agree with TRBD2. The CDR3 has 16 residues. In germline, CDR1 is SGHTA, CDR2 FQGNSA. V dropped 3 bases and J dropped 3; count of bases not matched to a gene: 9. CDR3 DNA sequence: TGTGCCAGCAGCTTCCTACGTGGGGGGGGAACAGATACGCAGTATTTT. Residues: CASSFLRGGGTDTQYF.

In this sample, this clone turned up once. The V gene is TRBV29-1, the J gene TRBJ1-1, with 7 bases fitting TRBD1. Germline V CDR1 and CDR2: SQVTM, ANQGSEA. J lost 7 bases, V lost 5 bases, and 7 bases had no gene match. This CDR3 comprises 12 residues. CDR3 amino acids: CSVSGTVDEAFF. CDR3 sequence (DNA): TGCAGCGTTTCCGGGACAGTGGATGAAGCTTTCTTT.

The rearrangement links TRBV9 to TRBJ2-7, with D uncertain. The length of the CDR3 is 12 residues. Germline loops: CDR1 SGDLS, CDR2 YYNGEE. V lost 2 bases and J lost 6, with 9 bases in between. CDR3 in amino acids: CASSVEFGEQYF. The DNA for the CDR3 is TGTGCCAGCAGCGTCGAGTTCGGCGAGCAGTACTTC.

The chain combines TRBV5-1 with TRBJ1-6; 10 bases are shared with TRBD1. The V gene end was trimmed by 6 bases and the J gene end by 6 bases; junction bases not matched to a gene: 3. CDR1 is SGHRS, CDR2 YFSETQ, per germline. This CDR3 has 14 amino acids. CDR3: CASTGTGVNSPLHF. CDR3 in DNA: TGCGCCAGCACCGGGACAGGGGTTAATTCACCCCTCCACTTT.

The rearrangement joins TRBV5-1 to TRBJ1-5; D is undetermined. This CDR3 region has 15 residues. The germline V and J ends were trimmed by 1 base and 3 bases, with 11 bases remaining between them. Per the germline V gene, CDR1 is SGHRS and CDR2 is YFSETQ. CDR3 in DNA: TGCGCCAGCAGCTTGTCAGACGGACTCAATCAGCCCCAGCATTTT. This sequence encodes CASSLSDGLNQPQHF.

The chain recombines TRBV5-1 with TRBJ1-1; possible D gene TRBD1, 6 bases. The V end was cut by 5 bases, the J end by 2 bases, with 13 bases between. The germline gives CDR1 SGHRS, CDR2 YFSETQ. The CDR3 sequence is 14 residues long. The CDR3 sequence: CASRLTGINTEAFF. The CDR3 coding sequence is TGCGCCAGCAGATTGACAGGAATTAACACTGAAGCTTTCTTT.

This CDR3 is CASSEQHTQGGSPLHF. As DNA, the CDR3 is TGTGCCAGCAGTGAACAGCATACCCAGGGAGGATCACCCCTCCACTTT. This chain uses TRBV2 with TRBJ1-6, with D perhaps TRBD1 (5 bases). Trimming shortened V by 2 bases and J by 10 bases, and 18 bases separated the two germline ends. Germline V CDR1 and CDR2: SNHLY, FYNNEI. This CDR3 is built from 16 residues.